The present T cell receptor beta chain was sequenced within a study of neoadjuvant anti-PD-1 for oral cavity cancer (dated by TCRdb to about 2021). Study-wide context: Before undergoing curative-intent surgical resection, most patients got three to four biweekly nivolumab doses at 3 mg/kg. Patients who did not progress were given a fourth nivolumab dose at about day 43 and had definitive surgical resection on days 50-56. Under RECIST 1.1, patients with complete response, partial response or stable disease were classed as responders, and patients with progression were classed as non-responders. The parent correlative cohort had eleven to twelve patients and a response rate of 30% to 35%. Overall results and qualifications from the work: TCR analyses included only a few patients per response group, and the authors called for larger cohorts for validation. Larger post-treatment sizes of preexisting intratumoral clones correlated with greater tumor shrinkage, suggesting expansion of preexisting clones contributed to response. Higher pretreatment blood Treg/Th17 ratios correlated with higher pretreatment blood TCRbeta clonality and lower post-treatment tumor TCRbeta clonality.

The label giving this sample's time point can be read as: after neoadjuvant nivolumab, at surgical resection. Patients had been newly diagnosed with stage II-IVA oral cavity squamous cell carcinoma, and no prior systemic or radiation treatment had been given to the patients. The cohort consisted of patients with HPV-negative, locally advanced oral cavity squamous cell carcinoma. Samples came from a longitudinal correlative study of a single-arm phase II trial of neoadjuvant nivolumab in oral cavity squamous cell carcinoma. Subject-matched pre- and post-treatment PBMCs and tumors from three responders and three non-responders were subjected to genomic DNA-based TCRbeta sequencing. Genomic DNA was isolated from tumor tissue using the Maxwell RSC DNA from Tissue kit. This clone was seen a handful of times. Its antigen is unknown. No base quality values were provided; no much bigger clone lies one nucleotide off.

For survey sequencing, tumor libraries mostly used about 5 ug of input genomic DNA, with two replicates for each sample. TCRbeta libraries were prepared with the immunoSEQ hsTCRbeta kit according to the manufacturer's instructions. An Illumina NovaSeq 6000 S4 flow cell was used to sequence the final libraries, which had first been combined to 3 nM. Turning to the authors' computational methods: The immunoSEQ Analyzer handled quality control and preprocessing of the raw data. The analysis was restricted to productive rearrangements, with each unique CDR3 amino acid sequence defining a clonotype. Using the R package tcR, the researchers computed the Gini-Simpson index as their estimate of repertoire clonality. Gini indices were compared with Student's t test, and associations with tumor size change were assessed by Pearson correlation. TCRdb mirrors the immuneACCESS table, restricted to in-frame sequences. Some clones are absent from its copies; in checked studies, under half trace to an unresolved V gene, and the reason for the others is unknown. D and trimming were read from the DNA, whereas the V and J calls and clone size are those reported in that table. The table for this sample lists nearly 15,000 clones; around 34% of them were counted only once. Of the sample, 30% to 45% is held by the ten largest clones.

Reading from cysteine to phenylalanine, the CDR3 counts 15 amino acids. Only the CDR3 DNA is retained, 45 bases long and in frame from the first base. Between the V and J ends, shortened by 5 bases and 2 bases respectively, the junction contains 16 bases. According to the germline V gene, CDR1 reads SGHTA and CDR2 reads FQGNSA. The sample was tumor tissue, taken after nivolumab (anti-PD-1) treatment. This chain joins TRBV7-2 to TRBJ2-7; TRBD2 might be the D gene, on 5 matching bases. This TCR derives from a person aged 35-79 years with oral cavity squamous cell carcinoma. The DNA sequence is as follows: TGTGCCAGCAGCCCCGGAGTCGGGGTCCCCTACGAGCAGTACTTC. Translation gives CASSPGVGVPYEQYF.